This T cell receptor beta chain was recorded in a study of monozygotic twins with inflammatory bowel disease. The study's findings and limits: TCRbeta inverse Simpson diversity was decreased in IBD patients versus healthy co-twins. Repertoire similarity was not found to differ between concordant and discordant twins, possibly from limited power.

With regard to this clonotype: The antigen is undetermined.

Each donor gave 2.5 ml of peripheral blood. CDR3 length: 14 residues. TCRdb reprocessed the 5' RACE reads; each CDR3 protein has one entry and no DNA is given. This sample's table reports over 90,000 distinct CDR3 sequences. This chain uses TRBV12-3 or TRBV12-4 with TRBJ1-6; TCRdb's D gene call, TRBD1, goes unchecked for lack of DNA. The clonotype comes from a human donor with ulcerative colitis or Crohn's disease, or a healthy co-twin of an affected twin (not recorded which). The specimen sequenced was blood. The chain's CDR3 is CASSPGQFNSPLHF.